This T cell receptor beta chain was obtained from a study of glioma-infiltrating T cells after dendritic cell vaccination. For the study at large: Autologous tumor lysate was loaded overnight onto monocyte-derived dendritic cells grown seven to eight days with IL-4 and GM-CSF.

Amplification used 60 V beta primers and 13 J beta primers. TCRdb keeps only in-frame clones here, not all; method: immunoSEQ multiplex PCR. Among 80,000 to 100,000 clones, over 60% were seen once, and the ten largest hold around 5.4%. Germline lookup yields CDR1 LNHNV and CDR2 YYDKDF (reference sequence). The CDR3 has 15 amino acids. V lost 1 base to trimming and J lost 0 bases, with 7 bases between them. The sequence was obtained from a human donor with glioblastoma. This chain links TRBV15 with TRBJ1-3; D remains unclear. Sequenced material: blood, taken before dendritic cell vaccination. The CDR3 loop reads CATSRALSSGNTIYF. CDR3 sequence (DNA): TGTGCCACCAGCAGAGCCCTTAGCTCTGGAAACACCATATATTTT.